This T cell receptor (beta chain) was captured in a study of control samples from healthy donors and cancer patients. Generated by immunoSEQ multiplex PCR, the TCRdb table keeps only in-frame clones and is missing some. The sample shows fewer than 30,000 clones, about 83% of them seen only once. V trimming: 1 base; J trimming: 2 bases; junction bases outside the gene matches: 2. CDR3 size: 15 residues. CDR1 and CDR2 (germline): SGHDT, YYEEEE. The chain carries TRBV5-6 and TRBJ2-7; 11 bases align to TRBD1. The source of this sequence is a woman aged 40 to 55 with lung cancer. Sequenced input: PBMCs. This CDR3 reads CASSLLGQGAYEQYF. The DNA of the CDR3 is TGTGCCAGCAGCTTGCTGGGACAGGGGGCCTACGAGCAGTACTTC.